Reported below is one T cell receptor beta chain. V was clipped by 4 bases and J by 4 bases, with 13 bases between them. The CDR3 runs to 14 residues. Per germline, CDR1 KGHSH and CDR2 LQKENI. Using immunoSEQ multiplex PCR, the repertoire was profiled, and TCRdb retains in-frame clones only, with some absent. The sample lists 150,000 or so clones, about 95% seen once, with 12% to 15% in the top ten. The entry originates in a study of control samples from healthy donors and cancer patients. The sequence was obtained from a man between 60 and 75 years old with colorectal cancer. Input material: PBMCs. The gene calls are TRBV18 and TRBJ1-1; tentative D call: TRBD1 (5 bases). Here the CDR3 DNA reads TGTGCCAGCTCACTGGTCCGGGGGAGCACTGAAGCTTTCTTT. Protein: CASSLVRGSTEAFF.